This T cell receptor (beta chain) was identified in a study of response to subunit inactivated influenza vaccine. Germline assignment: CDR1 MGHRA and CDR2 YSYEKL. Unmatched junction bases numbered 7, after V lost 2 bases and J lost 7 bases. The CDR3 sequence is 16 residues long. The table lists this clonotype with a few counts. Its antigen is still unknown. In TCRdb, the RT-PCR reads were re-called with MiXCR into one record per CDR3 protein. The data show some 640,000 distinct CDR3 sequences, with about 15% seen just once and less than 9% held by the top ten. General study points: With each seasonal influenza vaccination, the authors suggested, few new T cells are recruited.

Sequenced material: PBMCs from blood, taken 14 to 15 days before vaccination. This sequence was found in a man over 45 who received an inactivated influenza vaccine. The chain joins TRBV4-1 to TRBJ1-6; 8 bases map to TRBD1. The CDR3 DNA reads as TGCGCCAGCAGCCAATTACGACAGGGGTTGAATTCACCCCTCCACTTT. It translates to CASSQLRQGLNSPLHF.